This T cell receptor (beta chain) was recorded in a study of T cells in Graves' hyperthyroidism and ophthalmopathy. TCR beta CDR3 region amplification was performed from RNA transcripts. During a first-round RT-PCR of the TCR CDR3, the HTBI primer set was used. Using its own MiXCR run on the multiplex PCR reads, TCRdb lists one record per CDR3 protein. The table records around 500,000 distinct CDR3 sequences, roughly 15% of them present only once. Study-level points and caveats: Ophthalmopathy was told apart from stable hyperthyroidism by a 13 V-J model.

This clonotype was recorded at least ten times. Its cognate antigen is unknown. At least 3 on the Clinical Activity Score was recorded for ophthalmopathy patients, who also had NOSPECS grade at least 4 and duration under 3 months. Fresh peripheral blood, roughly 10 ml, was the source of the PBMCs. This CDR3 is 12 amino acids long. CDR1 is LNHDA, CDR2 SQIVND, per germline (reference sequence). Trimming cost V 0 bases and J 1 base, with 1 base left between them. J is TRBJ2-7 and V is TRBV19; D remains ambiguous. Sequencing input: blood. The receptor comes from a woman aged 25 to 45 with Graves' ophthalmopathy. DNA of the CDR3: TGTGCCAGTAGTATAGAATCCTACGAGCAGTACTTC. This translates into CASSIESYEQYF. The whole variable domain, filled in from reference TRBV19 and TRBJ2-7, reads DGGITQSPKYLFRKEGQNVTLSCEQNLNHDAMYWYRQDPGQGLRLIYYSQIVNDFQKGDIAEGYSVSREKKESFPLTVTSAQKNPTAFYLCASSIESYEQYFGPGTRLTVT.